This TCR beta chain was documented in a study of blood T cell repertoires in COVID-19. The overall study: The study drew acute and convalescent COVID-19 samples from the United States, Italy and Spain. Nucleic acid was either cDNA or gDNA, and it came from T cells, B-cell-depleted T cells, or PBMCs.

From germline, CDR1 is LGHDT and CDR2 YNNKEL (reference sequence). J gave up 2 bases and V 4 bases, and 6 bases lay outside the gene matches. CDR3 size: 16 residues. Original data processing: Amplification of reference gene primers was used by the study to estimate nucleated cell counts. The protocol was immunoSEQ multiplex PCR, while the TCRdb copy is restricted to in-frame clones and leaves out a portion. Clonal size and the V and J genes are those of that table, whereas D and trimming came from the DNA. The repertoire holds approximately 81,000 clones, with about nine tenths as singletons. The receptor was isolated from a woman aged 50 to 65 in a cohort sampled during active COVID-19. The chain employs TRBV3-1 (or the pseudogene TRBV3-2) and TRBJ2-3; TRBD1 matches at 10 bases. Sample: peripheral blood. This chain's CDR3 is CASSRAGTGVTDTQYF. Here the CDR3 DNA reads TGTGCCAGCAGCCGAGCCGGGACAGGGGTCACAGATACGCAGTATTTT.